The clone carrying this TCR beta chain occurred a few times. Its antigen is currently unknown. The data stem from a study of T cell repertoires in cytomegalovirus infection. Looking at the study overall: The study used recently identified HLA-C-restricted and well-studied HLA-B-restricted CMV epitopes. Public TCR beta signatures marked donors with CMV infection and the matching HLA.

TCRdb analysed the reads with MiXCR anew, one entry per CDR3 protein. The sample includes hundreds of thousands of distinct CDR3 sequences, approximately 31% of them seen just once. Study observations and caveats: The response measured ex vivo was dominated by TCR beta clonotypes (HLA-C-restricted and CMV-specific). The study identified carriers of CMV plus the relevant HLA from cumulative public TCR beta family frequency.

The sequence came from a human donor in good health (CMV status not recorded). Some clones in this sample may be carry-over from other donors' samples. Sequences were derived from cultured CD8+ T cells from PBMCs, sampled from culture after CMV antigen stimulation.

The CDR3 region is CASTEKRTGGSYEQYV. Written as DNA, the CDR3 is TGTGCCAGCACAGAGAAGAGGACAGGGGGTTCCTACGAGCAGTACGTC. The chain is built from TRBV6-1 and TRBJ2-7; TRBD1 matches 10 bases. The CDR3 covers 16 residues. Unmatched junction bases numbered 10, after V lost 7 bases and J lost 1 base. Per the germline V gene, CDR1 is MNHNS and CDR2 is SASEGT.